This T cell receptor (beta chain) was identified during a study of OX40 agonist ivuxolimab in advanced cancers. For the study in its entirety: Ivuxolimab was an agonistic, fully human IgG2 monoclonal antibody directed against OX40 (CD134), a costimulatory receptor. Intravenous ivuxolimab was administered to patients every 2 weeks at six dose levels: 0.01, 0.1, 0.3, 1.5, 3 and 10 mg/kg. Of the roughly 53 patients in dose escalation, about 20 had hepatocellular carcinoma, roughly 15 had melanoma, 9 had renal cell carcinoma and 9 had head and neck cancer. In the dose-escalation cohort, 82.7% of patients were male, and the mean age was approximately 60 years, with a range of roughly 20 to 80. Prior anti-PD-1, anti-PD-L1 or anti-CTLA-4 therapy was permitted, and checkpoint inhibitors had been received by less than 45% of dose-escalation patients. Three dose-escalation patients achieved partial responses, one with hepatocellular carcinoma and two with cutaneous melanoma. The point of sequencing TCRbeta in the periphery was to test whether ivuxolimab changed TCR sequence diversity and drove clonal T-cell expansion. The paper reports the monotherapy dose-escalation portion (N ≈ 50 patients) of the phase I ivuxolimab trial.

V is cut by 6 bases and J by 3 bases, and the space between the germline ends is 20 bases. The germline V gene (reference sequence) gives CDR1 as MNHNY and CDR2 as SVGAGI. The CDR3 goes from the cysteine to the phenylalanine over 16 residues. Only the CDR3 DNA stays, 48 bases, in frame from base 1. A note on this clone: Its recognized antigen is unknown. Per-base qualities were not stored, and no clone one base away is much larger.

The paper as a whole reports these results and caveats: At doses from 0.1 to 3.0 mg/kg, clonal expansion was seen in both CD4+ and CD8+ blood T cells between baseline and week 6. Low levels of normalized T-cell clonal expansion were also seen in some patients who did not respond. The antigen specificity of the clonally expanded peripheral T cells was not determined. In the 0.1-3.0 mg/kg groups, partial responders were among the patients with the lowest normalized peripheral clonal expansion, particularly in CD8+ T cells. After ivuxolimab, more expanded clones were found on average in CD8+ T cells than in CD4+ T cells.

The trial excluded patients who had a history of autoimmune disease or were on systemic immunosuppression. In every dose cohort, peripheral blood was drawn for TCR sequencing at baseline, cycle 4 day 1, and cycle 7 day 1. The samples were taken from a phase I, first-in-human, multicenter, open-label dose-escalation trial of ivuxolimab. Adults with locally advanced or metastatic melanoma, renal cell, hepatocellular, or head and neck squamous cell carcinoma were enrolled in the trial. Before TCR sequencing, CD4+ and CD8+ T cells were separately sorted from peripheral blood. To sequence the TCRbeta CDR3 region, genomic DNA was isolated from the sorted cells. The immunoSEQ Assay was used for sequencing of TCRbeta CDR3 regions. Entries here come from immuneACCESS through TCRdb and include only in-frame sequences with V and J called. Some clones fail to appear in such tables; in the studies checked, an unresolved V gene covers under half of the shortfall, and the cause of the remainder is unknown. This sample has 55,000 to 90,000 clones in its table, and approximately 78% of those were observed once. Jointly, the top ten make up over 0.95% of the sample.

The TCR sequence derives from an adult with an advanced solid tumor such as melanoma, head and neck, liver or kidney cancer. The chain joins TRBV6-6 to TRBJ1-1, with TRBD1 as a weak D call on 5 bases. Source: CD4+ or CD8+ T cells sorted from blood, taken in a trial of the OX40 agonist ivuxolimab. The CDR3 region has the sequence CASSLPWAGSDTEAFF. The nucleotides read TGTGCCAGCAGCCTCCCCTGGGCAGGGTCGGACACTGAAGCTTTCTTT.